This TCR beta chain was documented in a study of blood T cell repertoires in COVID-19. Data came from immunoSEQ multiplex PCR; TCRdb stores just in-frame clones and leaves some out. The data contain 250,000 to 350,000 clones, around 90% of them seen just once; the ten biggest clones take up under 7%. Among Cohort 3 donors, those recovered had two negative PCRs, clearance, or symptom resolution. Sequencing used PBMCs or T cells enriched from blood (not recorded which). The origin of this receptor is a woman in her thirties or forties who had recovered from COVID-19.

CDR3 sequence (DNA): TGTGCCAGCGGGACTGGGGAGAACACTGAAGCTTTCTTT. This translates into CASGTGENTEAFF. V and J are TRBV28 and TRBJ1-1, with D perhaps matching TRBD1 (5 bases). V lost 8 bases, J lost 1 base, and 11 bases lay in between. CDR3 size: 13 residues. CDR1 and CDR2 (germline): MDHEN, SYDVKM.